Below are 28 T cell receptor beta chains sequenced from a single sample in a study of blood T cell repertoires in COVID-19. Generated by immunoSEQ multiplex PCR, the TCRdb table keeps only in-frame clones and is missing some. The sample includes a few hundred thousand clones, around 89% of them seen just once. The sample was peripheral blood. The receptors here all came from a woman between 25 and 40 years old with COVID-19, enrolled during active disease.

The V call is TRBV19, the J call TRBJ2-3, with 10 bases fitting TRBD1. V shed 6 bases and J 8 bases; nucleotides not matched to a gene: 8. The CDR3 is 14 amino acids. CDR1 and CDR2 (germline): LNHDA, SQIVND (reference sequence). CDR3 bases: TGTGCCAGTAGGGGGACAGGGGACCGACGTACGCAGTATTTT. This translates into CASRGTGDRRTQYF.

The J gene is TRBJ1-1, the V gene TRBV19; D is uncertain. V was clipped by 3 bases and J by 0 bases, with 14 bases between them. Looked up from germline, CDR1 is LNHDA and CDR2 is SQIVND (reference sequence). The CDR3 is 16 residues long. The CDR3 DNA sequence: TGTGCCAGTAGTATGACAATTGTCAACTTGAACACTGAAGCTTTCTTT. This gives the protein CASSMTIVNLNTEAFF.

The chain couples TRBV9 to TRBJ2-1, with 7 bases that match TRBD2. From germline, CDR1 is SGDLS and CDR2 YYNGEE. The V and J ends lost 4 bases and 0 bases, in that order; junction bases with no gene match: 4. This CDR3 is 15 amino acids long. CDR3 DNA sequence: TGTGCCAGCAGCCCGGGGGGTAGCTCCTACAATGAGCAGTTCTTC. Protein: CASSPGGSSYNEQFF.

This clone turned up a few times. The CDR3 DNA follows: TGTGCCAGCAGTTTAGCGGGTGGTATCTACGAGCAGTACGTC. Translated: CASSLAGGIYEQYV. The chain has TRBV27 and TRBJ2-7; D may be TRBD2 (5 bases). This CDR3 contains 14 residues. With 2 bases removed from V and 3 bases from J, the gap between germline ends came to 11 bases. Germline V gives CDR1 MNHEY, CDR2 SMNVEV (reference sequence).

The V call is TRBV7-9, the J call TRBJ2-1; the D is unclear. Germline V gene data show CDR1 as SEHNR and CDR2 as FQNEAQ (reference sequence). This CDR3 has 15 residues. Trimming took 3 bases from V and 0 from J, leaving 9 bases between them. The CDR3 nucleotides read TGTGCCAGCAGCTTTATGCCGAGCTCCTACAATGAGCAGTTCTTC. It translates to CASSFMPSSYNEQFF.

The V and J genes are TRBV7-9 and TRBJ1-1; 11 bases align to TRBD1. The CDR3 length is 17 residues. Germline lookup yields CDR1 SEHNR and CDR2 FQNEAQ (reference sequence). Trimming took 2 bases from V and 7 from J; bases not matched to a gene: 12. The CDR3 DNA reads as TGTGCCAGCAGCTTACGTCCCGGACAGGGGGCCAAGAATGAAGCTTTCTTT. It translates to CASSLRPGQGAKNEAFF.

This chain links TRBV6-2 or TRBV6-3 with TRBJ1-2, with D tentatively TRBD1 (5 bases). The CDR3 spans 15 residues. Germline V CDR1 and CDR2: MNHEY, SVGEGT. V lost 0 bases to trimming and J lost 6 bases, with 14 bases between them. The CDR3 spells CASSYSKAGRNGYTF. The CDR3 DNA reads TGTGCCAGCAGTTACTCGAAAGCAGGGAGGAATGGCTACACCTTC.

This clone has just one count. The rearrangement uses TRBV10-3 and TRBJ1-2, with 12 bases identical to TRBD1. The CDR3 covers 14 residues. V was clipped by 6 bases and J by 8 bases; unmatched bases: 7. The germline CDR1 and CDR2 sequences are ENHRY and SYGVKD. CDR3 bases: TGTGCCATCAGGGGACAGGGGGCGCCTGAGGGCTACACCTTC. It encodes CAIRGQGAPEGYTF.

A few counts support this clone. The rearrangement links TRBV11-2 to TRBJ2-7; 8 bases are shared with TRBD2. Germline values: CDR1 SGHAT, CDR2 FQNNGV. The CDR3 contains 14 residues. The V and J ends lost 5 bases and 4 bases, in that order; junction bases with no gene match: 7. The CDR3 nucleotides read TGTGCCAGCAGCCATGGTACTAGCGGATACGAGCAGTACGTC. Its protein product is CASSHGTSGYEQYV.

The CDR3 loop reads CASRPRTGGTNSPLHF. CDR3 nucleotide sequence: TGTGCCAGCAGACCCAGGACAGGGGGAACCAATTCACCCCTCCACTTT. The chain employs TRBV7-2 and TRBJ1-6, with 10 positions matching TRBD1. After removal of 6 bases from V and 7 bases from J, the junction contained 9 bases not matched to a gene. Germline V lookup: CDR1 SGHTA, CDR2 FQGNSA. CDR3 length: 16 amino acids. Variable domain in full (rest from reference TRBV7-2 and TRBJ1-6): GAGVSQSPSNKVTEKGKDVELRCDPISGHTALYWYRQSLGQGLEFLIYFQGNSAPDKSGLPSDRFSAERTGGSVSTLTIQRTQQEDSAVYLCASRPRTGGTNSPLHFGNGTRLTVT.

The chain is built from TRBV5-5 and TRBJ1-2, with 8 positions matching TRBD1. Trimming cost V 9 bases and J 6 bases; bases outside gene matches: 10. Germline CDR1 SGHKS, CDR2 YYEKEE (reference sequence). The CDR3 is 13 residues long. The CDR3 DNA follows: TGTGCCACCGGAGGACAGGGAAGAGATGGCTACACCTTC. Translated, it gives CATGGQGRDGYTF. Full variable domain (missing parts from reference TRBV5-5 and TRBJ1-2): DAGVTQSPTHLIKTRGQQVTLRCSPISGHKSVSWYQQVLGQGPQFIFQYYEKEERGRGNFPDRFSARQFPNYSSELNVNALLLGDSALYLCATGGQGRDGYTFGSGTRLTVV.

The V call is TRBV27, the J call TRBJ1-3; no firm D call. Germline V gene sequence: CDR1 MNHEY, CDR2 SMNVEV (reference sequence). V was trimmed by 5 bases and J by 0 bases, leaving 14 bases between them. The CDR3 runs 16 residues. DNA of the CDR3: TGTGCCAGCAGTCCCTCGTCGGGAGCCTCTGGAAACACCATATATTTT. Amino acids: CASSPSSGASGNTIYF.

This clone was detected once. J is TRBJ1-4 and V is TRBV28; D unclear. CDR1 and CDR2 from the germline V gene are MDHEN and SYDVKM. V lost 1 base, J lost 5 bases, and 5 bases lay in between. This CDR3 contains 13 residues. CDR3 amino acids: CASSLSMNEKLFF. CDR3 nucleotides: TGTGCCAGCAGTTTATCTATGAATGAAAAACTGTTTTTT.

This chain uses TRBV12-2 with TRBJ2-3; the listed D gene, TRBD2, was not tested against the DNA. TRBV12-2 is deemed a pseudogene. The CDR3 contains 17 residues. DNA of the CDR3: TGTGCAAGTCGCTTAGGGGCGACTAGTAGGTTGTGGGATACGCAGTATTTT. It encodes CASRLGATSRLWDTQYF.

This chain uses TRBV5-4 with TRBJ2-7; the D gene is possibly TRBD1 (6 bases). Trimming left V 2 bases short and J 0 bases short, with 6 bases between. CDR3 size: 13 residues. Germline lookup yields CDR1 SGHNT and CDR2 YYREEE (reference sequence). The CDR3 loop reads CASSLQGSYEQYF. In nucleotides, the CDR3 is TGTGCCAGCAGCTTACAGGGCTCCTACGAGCAGTACTTC.

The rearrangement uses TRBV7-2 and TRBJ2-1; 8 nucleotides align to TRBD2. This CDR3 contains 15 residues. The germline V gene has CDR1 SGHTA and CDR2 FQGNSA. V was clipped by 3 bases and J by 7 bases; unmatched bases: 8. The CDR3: CASSFTGGIGNEQFF. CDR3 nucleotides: TGTGCCAGCAGCTTCACGGGGGGGATTGGAAATGAGCAGTTCTTC.

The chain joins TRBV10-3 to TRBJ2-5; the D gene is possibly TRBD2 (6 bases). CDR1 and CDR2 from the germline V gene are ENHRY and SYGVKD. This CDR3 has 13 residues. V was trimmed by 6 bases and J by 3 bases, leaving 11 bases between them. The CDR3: CAISVGGEETQYF. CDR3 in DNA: TGTGCCATCAGCGTCGGGGGTGAAGAGACCCAGTACTTC.

The CDR3 region has the DNA TGTGCCAGCAGCACAAACAGGAATTCCAACTATGGCTACACCTTC. Translated: CASSTNRNSNYGYTF. The chain combines TRBV6-5 with TRBJ1-2, with a weak D call TRBD1 (5 bases). Trimming left V 6 bases short and J 2 bases short, with 16 bases between. Germline CDR1 reads MNHEY; CDR2 reads SVGAGI. The CDR3 has 15 amino acids.

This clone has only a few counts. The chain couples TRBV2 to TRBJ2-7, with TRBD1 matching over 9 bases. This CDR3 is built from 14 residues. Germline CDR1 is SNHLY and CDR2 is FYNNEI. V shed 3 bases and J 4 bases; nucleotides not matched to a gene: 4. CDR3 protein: CASSESGQGYEQYV. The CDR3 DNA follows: TGTGCCAGCAGTGAGTCGGGACAGGGTTACGAGCAGTACGTC.

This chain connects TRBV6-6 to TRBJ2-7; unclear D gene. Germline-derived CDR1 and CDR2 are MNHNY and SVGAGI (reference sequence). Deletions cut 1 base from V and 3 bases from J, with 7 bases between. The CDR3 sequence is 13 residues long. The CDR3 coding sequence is TGTGCCAGCAGTTACTATACCAGCTACGAGCAGTACGTC. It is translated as CASSYYTSYEQYV.

The CDR3, as DNA: TGCAGCGTTTCTGGCAGGGGGATCAACTATGGCTACACCTTC. Its translation is CSVSGRGINYGYTF. The chain recombines TRBV29-1 with TRBJ1-2; 7 nucleotides match TRBD1. The CDR3 sequence is 14 residues long. Germline V gives CDR1 SQVTM, CDR2 ANQGSEA. Trimming removed 5 bases from V and 2 bases from J; junction bases left unmatched: 8.

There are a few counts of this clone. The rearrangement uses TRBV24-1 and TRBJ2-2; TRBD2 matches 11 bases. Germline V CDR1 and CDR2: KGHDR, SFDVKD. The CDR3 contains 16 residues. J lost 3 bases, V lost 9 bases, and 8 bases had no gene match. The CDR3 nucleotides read TGTGCCACCGCGACTAGCGGGAAGCTTCACACCGGGGAGCTGTTTTTT. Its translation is CATATSGKLHTGELFF.

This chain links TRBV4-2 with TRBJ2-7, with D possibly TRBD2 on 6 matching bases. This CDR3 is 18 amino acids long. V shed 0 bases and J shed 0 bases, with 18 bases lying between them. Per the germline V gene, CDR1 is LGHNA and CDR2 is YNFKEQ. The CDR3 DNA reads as TGTGCCAGCAGCCAAGATAGGGGAGGTGCCAGTATCTCCTACGAGCAGTACTTC. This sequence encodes CASSQDRGGASISYEQYF.

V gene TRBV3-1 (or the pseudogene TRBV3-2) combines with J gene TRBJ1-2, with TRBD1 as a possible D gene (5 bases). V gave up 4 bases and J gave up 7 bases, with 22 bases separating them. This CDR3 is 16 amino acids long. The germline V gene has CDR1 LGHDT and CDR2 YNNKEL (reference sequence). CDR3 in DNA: TGTGCCAGCAGCCCCCCTTTCGGGGGAGGAGTTCGTGGCTACACCTTC. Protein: CASSPPFGGGVRGYTF.

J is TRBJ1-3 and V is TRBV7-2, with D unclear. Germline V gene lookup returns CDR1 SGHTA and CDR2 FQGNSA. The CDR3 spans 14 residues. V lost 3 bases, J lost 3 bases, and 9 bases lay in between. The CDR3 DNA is TGTGCCAGCAGCTTCGCAGGAGGTGGAAACACCATATATTTT. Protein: CASSFAGGGNTIYF. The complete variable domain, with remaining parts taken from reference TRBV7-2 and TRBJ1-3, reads GAGVSQSPSNKVTEKGKDVELRCDPISGHTALYWYRQSLGQGLEFLIYFQGNSAPDKSGLPSDRFSAERTGGSVSTLTIQRTQQEDSAVYLCASSFAGGGNTIYFGEGSWLTVV.

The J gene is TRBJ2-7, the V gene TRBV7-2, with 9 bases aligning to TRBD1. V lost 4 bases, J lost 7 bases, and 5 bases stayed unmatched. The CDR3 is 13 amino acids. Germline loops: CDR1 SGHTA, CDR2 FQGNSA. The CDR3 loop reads CASSSRQGGEQYV. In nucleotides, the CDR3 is TGTGCCAGCAGCTCCAGACAGGGGGGAGAGCAGTACGTC.

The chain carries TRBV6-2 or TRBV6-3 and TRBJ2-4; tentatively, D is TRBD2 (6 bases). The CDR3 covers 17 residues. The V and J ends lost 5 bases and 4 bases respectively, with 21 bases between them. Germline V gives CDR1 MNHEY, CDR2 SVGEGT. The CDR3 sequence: CASSPDIVAVAKNIQYF. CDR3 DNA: TGTGCCAGCAGTCCCGATATAGTAGCGGTTGCGAAAAACATTCAGTACTTC.

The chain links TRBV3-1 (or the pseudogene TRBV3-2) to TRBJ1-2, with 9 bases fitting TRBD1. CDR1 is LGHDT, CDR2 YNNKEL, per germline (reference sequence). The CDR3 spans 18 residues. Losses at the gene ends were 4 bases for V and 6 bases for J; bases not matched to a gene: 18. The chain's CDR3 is CASSPLFLTRTGVDGYTF. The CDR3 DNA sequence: TGTGCCAGCAGCCCCCTCTTCTTAACACGGACAGGGGTGGATGGCTACACCTTC.